Shown below are 18 T cell receptor beta chains from a single sample sequenced in a study of control samples from healthy donors and cancer patients (TCRdb year 2020). Libraries were prepared through the immunoSEQ multiplex PCR assay. This immuneACCESS table, as held by TCRdb, lists in-frame sequences with V and J called but not all clones. Of the missing ones, under half trace to an unresolved V gene in checked studies; the others have no known cause. The table for this sample records fewer than 250,000 clones. The top ten clonotypes cover 2.2% of the sample. What was sequenced was blood. Source of these receptors: a woman aged 30 to 39 in good health.

The rearrangement joins TRBV28 to TRBJ2-5; perhaps TRBD2 as D (6 bases). The germline V gene encodes CDR1 MDHEN and CDR2 SYDVKM. The CDR3 spans 13 residues. V lost 7 bases and J lost 1, with 10 bases in between. The CDR3 is CASTSGVQETQYF. The DNA of the CDR3 is TGTGCCAGCACCTCGGGGGTCCAAGAGACCCAGTACTTC.

This chain uses TRBV2 with TRBJ1-5; TRBD1 agrees at 12 bases. Germline V lookup: CDR1 SNHLY, CDR2 FYNNEI. There are 17 residues in the CDR3. The trim removed 8 bases at V and 2 bases at J, leaving 10 bases unmatched. Here the CDR3 DNA reads TGTGCCAGCGGATTAGGGACAGGGGGCAGGGGCAATCAGCCCCAGCATTTT. This encodes CASGLGTGGRGNQPQHF.

The chain has TRBV7-2 and TRBJ1-2; D uncertain. Trimming removed 0 bases at V and 5 bases at J, with 7 bases between. This CDR3 contains 13 residues. Germline V gene lookup returns CDR1 SGHTA and CDR2 FQGNSA. CDR3: CASSLANAYGYTF. DNA of the CDR3: TGTGCCAGCAGCTTAGCGAACGCATATGGCTACACCTTC.

The chain uses TRBV6-5 and TRBJ2-1, with 9 bases fitting TRBD2. Losses at the gene ends were 0 bases for V and 1 base for J; bases not matched to a gene: 1. Germline lookup yields CDR1 MNHEY and CDR2 SVGAGI. The CDR3 contains 16 residues. The DNA for the CDR3 is TGTGCCAGCAGTTACTCGGCGGGGGGGTCCTACAATGAGCAGTTCTTC. It yields the protein CASSYSAGGSYNEQFF.

The CDR3 region has the DNA TGTGCCAGCAGTTTCGTGGGGCAGAGCAATCAGCCCCAGCATTTT. Protein: CASSFVGQSNQPQHF. The chain carries TRBV27 and TRBJ1-5; TRBD1 is a possible D gene (5 bases). CDR1 is MNHEY and CDR2 is SMNVEV in the germline V gene (reference sequence). Trimming cost V 3 bases and J 1 base, with 10 bases left between them. The CDR3 contains 15 residues.

The chain employs TRBV28 and TRBJ1-5; D is undetermined. The germline gives CDR1 MDHEN, CDR2 SYDVKM. V lost 2 bases, J lost 12 bases, and 11 bases lay in between. CDR3 size: 12 residues. The CDR3 loop reads CASSLPFRDQHF. The CDR3 nucleotides read TGTGCCAGCAGTTTACCTTTCCGCGACCAGCATTTT.

The rearrangement uses TRBV11-3 and TRBJ2-3; 10 bases are a match to TRBD2. In germline, CDR1 is SGHNT, CDR2 YENEEA. The CDR3 runs to 17 residues. After removal of 1 base from V and 2 bases from J, the junction contained 6 bases not matched to a gene. Here the CDR3 DNA reads TGTGCCAGCAGCTTAGGGGTCAGCGGGGGGGTCACAGATACGCAGTATTTT. Its translation is CASSLGVSGGVTDTQYF.

The chain carries TRBV14 and TRBJ1-2; no clear D. V was shortened by 5 bases and J by 8 bases, with 12 bases between the two germline ends. CDR1 is SGHDN, CDR2 FVKESK, per germline. There are 12 residues in the CDR3. The CDR3 sequence is CASSSFPGGYTF. CDR3 DNA: TGTGCCAGCAGCTCATTCCCAGGAGGCTACACCTTC.

The V gene is TRBV7-2, the J gene TRBJ1-1; D not resolved. Trimming stripped 2 bases from V and 8 bases from J, with 9 bases between. The germline CDR1 and CDR2 sequences are SGHTA and FQGNSA. The CDR3 is 12 amino acids. CDR3 coding DNA: TGTGCCAGCAGCTTATTCGTGACGGAAGCTTTCTTT. Protein product: CASSLFVTEAFF.

This sequence joins TRBV28 and TRBJ2-3, with D perhaps being TRBD1 or TRBD2 (5 bases each). Germline values: CDR1 MDHEN, CDR2 SYDVKM. Trimming pared 5 bases from V and 4 bases from J, leaving 13 bases between. There are 14 residues in the CDR3. CDR3 protein: CASSGGIRADTQYF. The CDR3 DNA follows: TGTGCCAGCAGTGGGGGAATAAGGGCAGATACGCAGTATTTT. Together with reference TRBV28 and TRBJ2-3, the CDR3 gives the full variable domain: DVKVTQSSRYLVKRTGEKVFLECVQDMDHENMFWYRQDPGLGLRLIYFSYDVKMKEKGDIPEGYSVSREKKERFSLILESASTNQTSMYLCASSGGIRADTQYFGPGTRLTVL.

This sequence joins TRBV29-1 and TRBJ1-1; D unresolved. V was clipped by 0 bases and J by 3 bases, with 14 bases between them. The CDR3 consists of 15 residues. Germline V CDR1 and CDR2: SQVTM, ANQGSEA. The CDR3 coding sequence is TGCAGCGTTGAAGATTCGGGAGGGCTCGACACTGAAGCTTTCTTT. It codes for CSVEDSGGLDTEAFF.

The V gene is TRBV5-4, the J gene TRBJ2-6; 9 bases align to TRBD1. The ends lost 4 bases at V and 1 base at J; junction bases unmatched: 12. Germline V gene lookup returns CDR1 SGHNT and CDR2 YYREEE (reference sequence). CDR3 length: 19 amino acids. CDR3 bases: TGTGCCAGCAGCCCACAGGGGGCGAGAAGAGGGTCTGGGGCCAACGTCCTGACTTTC. Translation: CASSPQGARRGSGANVLTF. The complete variable domain, with remaining parts taken from reference TRBV5-4 and TRBJ2-6, reads ETGVTQSPTHLIKTRGQQVTLRCSSQSGHNTVSWYQQALGQGPQFIFQYYREEENGRGNFPPRFSGLQFPNYSSELNVNALELDDSALYLCASSPQGARRGSGANVLTFGAGSRLTVL.

The chain uses TRBV10-1 and TRBJ1-5, with TRBD1 matching 8 bases. The germline V gene has CDR1 WNHNN and CDR2 SYGVQD (reference sequence). CDR3 length equals 14 residues. V lost 7 bases, J lost 2 bases, and 4 bases stayed unmatched. CDR3: CASKDRERNQPQHF. The CDR3 DNA is TGCGCCAGCAAGGACAGGGAACGCAATCAGCCCCAGCATTTT.

The gene calls are TRBV15 and TRBJ2-1; a possible D gene is TRBD2 (5 bases). Germline V CDR1 and CDR2: LNHNV, YYDKDF (reference sequence). V was trimmed by 0 bases and J by 4 bases, leaving 10 bases between them. This CDR3 contains 15 residues. CDR3: CATSRDLGAYNEQFF. The DNA for the CDR3 is TGTGCCACCAGCAGAGATCTGGGAGCTTACAATGAGCAGTTCTTC. The full variable domain, in which reference TRBV15 and TRBJ2-1 provide the parts outside the CDR3, is DAMVIQNPRYQVTQFGKPVTLSCSQTLNHNVMYWYQQKSSQAPKLLFHYYDKDFNNEADTPDNFQSRRPNTSFCFLDIRSPGLGDTAMYLCATSRDLGAYNEQFFGPGTRLTVL.

The chain has TRBV7-6 and TRBJ2-5; the D is unclear. Deletions cut 0 bases from V and 1 base from J, with 9 bases between. CDR1 is SGHVS, CDR2 FNYEAQ, per germline. CDR3 length: 15 amino acids. The CDR3 loop reads CASSLARTAQETQYF. CDR3 nucleotides: TGTGCCAGCAGCTTAGCGCGGACGGCCCAAGAGACCCAGTACTTC.

The chain employs TRBV7-3 and TRBJ2-2, with D uncertain. The CDR3 runs to 16 residues. V lost 2 bases and J 0 bases, leaving 10 bases between the germline ends. Germline CDR1 is SGHTA and CDR2 is FQGTGA. CDR3: CASSLVGSPNTGELFF. CDR3 DNA sequence: TGTGCCAGCAGCTTAGTGGGGTCCCCGAACACCGGGGAGCTGTTTTTT.

The V gene is TRBV6-5, the J gene TRBJ1-4, with a tentative D call TRBD1 (6 bases). The germline V gene encodes CDR1 MNHEY and CDR2 SVGAGI. The CDR3 has 14 residues. Trimming took 5 bases from V and 8 from J, leaving 15 bases between them. This CDR3 reads CASSRNREGEKLFF. The CDR3 DNA sequence: TGTGCCAGCAGTAGGAACAGGGAAGGAGAAAAACTGTTTTTT.

The rearrangement joins TRBV6-1 to TRBJ1-2; D is perhaps TRBD1 (6 bases). Germline V gives CDR1 MNHNS, CDR2 SASEGT. This CDR3 has 15 amino acids. The ends were cut back, 2 bases at V and 5 bases at J, with 15 bases in the middle. The CDR3 here is CASSEKPDSNYGYTF. CDR3 nucleotide sequence: TGTGCCAGCAGTGAAAAACCGGACAGCAATTATGGCTACACCTTC.